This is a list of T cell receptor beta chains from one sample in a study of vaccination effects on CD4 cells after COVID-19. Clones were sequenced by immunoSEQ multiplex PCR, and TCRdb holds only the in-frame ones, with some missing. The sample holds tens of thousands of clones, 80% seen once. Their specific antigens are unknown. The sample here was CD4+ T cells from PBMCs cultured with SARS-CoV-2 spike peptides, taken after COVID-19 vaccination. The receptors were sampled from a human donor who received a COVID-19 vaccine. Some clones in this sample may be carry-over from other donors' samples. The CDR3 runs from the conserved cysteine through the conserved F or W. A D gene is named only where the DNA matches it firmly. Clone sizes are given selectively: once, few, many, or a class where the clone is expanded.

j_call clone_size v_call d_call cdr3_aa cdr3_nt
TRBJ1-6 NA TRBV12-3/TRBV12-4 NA CASSFRENSPLHF TGTGCCAGCAGTTTCAGGGAGAATTCACCCCTCCACTTT
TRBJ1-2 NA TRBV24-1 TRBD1 CATSDPTGNRGYTF TGTGCCACCAGTGATCCGACAGGGAATCGTGGCTACACCTTC
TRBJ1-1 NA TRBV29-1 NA CSVEGGRTVTEAFF TGCAGCGTTGAGGGGGGGCGCACGGTCACTGAAGCTTTCTTT
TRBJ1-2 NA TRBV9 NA CASSAGRDVNYGYTF TGTGCCAGCAGCGCAGGCCGGGACGTTAACTATGGCTACACCTTC
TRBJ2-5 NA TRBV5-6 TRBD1 CASSPGQGRETQYF TGTGCCAGCAGCCCAGGACAGGGGAGGGAGACCCAGTACTTC
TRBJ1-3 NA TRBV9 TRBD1 CASSSRTGDGNTIYF TGTGCCAGCAGCTCACGAACAGGGGATGGAAACACCATATATTTT
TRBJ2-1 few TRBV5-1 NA CASSAEQPTDEQFF TGCGCCAGCAGCGCGGAACAACCGACGGATGAGCAGTTCTTC
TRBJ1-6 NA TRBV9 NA CASSVVLGSPLHF TGTGCCAGCAGCGTAGTTCTAGGATCACCCCTCCACTTT
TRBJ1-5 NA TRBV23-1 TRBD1 CASSQATGLNQPQHF TGCGCCAGCAGTCAAGCGACAGGGCTCAATCAGCCCCAGCATTTT
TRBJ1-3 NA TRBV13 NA CASSLTAGGQGNTIYF TGTGCCAGCAGCTTAACAGCCGGGGGTCAGGGAAACACCATATATTTT
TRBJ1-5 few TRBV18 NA CASSLISARDQPQHF TGTGCCAGCTCACTGATCTCAGCCCGGGACCAGCCCCAGCATTTT
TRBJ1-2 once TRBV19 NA CASSVRDTSYGYTF TGTGCCAGTAGTGTCCGGGACACCTCCTATGGCTACACCTTC
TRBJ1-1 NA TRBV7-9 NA CAGADRNTEAFF TGTGCCGGCGCAGACAGGAACACTGAAGCTTTCTTT
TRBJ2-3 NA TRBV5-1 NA CASSSGGGTDTQYF TGCGCCAGCAGCTCCGGGGGCGGCACAGATACGCAGTATTTT
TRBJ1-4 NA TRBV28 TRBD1 CASSAYSGQGFEKLFF TGTGCCAGCAGTGCTTATTCGGGACAGGGGTTTGAAAAACTGTTTTTT
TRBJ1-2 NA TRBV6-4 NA CASSESGAGYGYTF TGTGCCAGCAGTGAATCAGGGGCGGGCTATGGCTACACCTTC
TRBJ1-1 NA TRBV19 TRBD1 CASSKPGQGGGTEAFF TGTGCCAGTAGTAAACCGGGACAGGGAGGTGGCACTGAAGCTTTCTTT
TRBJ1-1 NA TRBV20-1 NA CSASGAAEAFF TGCAGTGCTAGCGGAGCAGCCGAAGCTTTCTTT
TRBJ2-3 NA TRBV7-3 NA CASSFTGSDTQYF TGTGCCAGCAGTTTTACAGGGTCAGATACGCAGTATTTT
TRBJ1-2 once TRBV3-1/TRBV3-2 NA CASSQAKAFYTF TGTGCCAGCAGCCAAGCGAAGGCTTTCTACACCTTC
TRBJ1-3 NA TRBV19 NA CASSKEHISGNTIYF TGTGCCAGTAGTAAAGAGCATATCTCTGGAAACACCATATATTTT
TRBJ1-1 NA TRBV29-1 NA CSVAENTEAFF TGCAGCGTTGCGGAGAACACTGAAGCTTTCTTT
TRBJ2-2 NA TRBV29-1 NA CSVEDLGRNTGELFF TGCAGCGTTGAAGACCTCGGCAGAAACACCGGGGAGCTGTTTTTT
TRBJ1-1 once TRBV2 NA CASRATVNTEAFF TGTGCCAGCAGGGCCACAGTGAACACTGAAGCTTTCTTT
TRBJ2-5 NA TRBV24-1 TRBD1 CATSDSEGAGETQYF TGTGCCACCAGTGATAGCGAGGGGGCAGGAGAGACCCAGTACTTC
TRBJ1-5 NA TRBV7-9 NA CASSLTGTSNQPQHF TGTGCCAGCAGCTTAACAGGGACATCTAATCAGCCCCAGCATTTT
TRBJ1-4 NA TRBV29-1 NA CSVEGNAVAGEKLFF TGCAGCGTTGAAGGAAATGCAGTAGCGGGTGAAAAACTGTTTTTT
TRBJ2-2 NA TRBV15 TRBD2 CATRSGGYTGELFF TGTGCCACCAGGTCCGGGGGGTACACCGGGGAGCTGTTTTTT
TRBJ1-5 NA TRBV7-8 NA CASSRNSNQPQHF TGTGCCAGCAGCCGTAATAGCAATCAGCCCCAGCATTTT
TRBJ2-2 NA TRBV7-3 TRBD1 CASSTGQGPNTGELFF TGTGCCAGCAGCACTGGACAGGGTCCGAACACCGGGGAGCTGTTTTTT
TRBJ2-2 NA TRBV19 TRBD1 CATPRDRGDAGELFF TGTGCCACCCCCCGTGACAGGGGTGACGCCGGGGAGCTGTTTTTT
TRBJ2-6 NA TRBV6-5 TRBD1 CAGQVSSGANVLTF TGTGCCGGACAGGTGAGCTCTGGGGCCAACGTCCTGACTTTC
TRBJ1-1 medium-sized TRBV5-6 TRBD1 CASSLGGQGGTEAFF TGTGCCAGCAGCTTGGGGGGACAGGGGGGGACTGAAGCTTTCTTT
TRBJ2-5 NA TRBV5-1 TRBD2 CASRPAGGQETQYF TGCGCCAGCCGTCCGGCGGGGGGGCAAGAGACCCAGTACTTC
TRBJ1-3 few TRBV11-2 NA CASSLLGSRPQVSGNTIYF TGTGCCAGCAGCTTACTCGGGAGCCGGCCACAAGTCTCTGGAAACACCATATATTTT
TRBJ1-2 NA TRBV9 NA CASSEDSLPFYGYTF TGTGCCAGCAGCGAGGACAGCCTCCCCTTCTATGGCTACACCTTC
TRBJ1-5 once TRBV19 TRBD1 CASKRGGINQPQHF TGTGCCAGTAAGAGAGGGGGCATCAATCAGCCCCAGCATTTT
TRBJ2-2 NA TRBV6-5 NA CASTYDRSNTGELFF TGTGCCAGCACCTACGACAGGTCGAACACCGGGGAGCTGTTTTTT
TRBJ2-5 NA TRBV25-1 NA CASSATPPIGRLETQYF TGTGCCAGCAGTGCCACACCCCCGATAGGGAGATTGGAGACCCAGTACTTC
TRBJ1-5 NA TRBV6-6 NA CASTQITGSFQPQHF TGTGCCAGCACTCAAATCACAGGGTCCTTCCAGCCCCAGCATTTT
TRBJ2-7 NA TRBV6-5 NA CASSTPGGEQYF TGTGCCAGCAGTACGCCGGGTGGCGAGCAGTACTTC
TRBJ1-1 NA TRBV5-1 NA CASSLGDGEAFF TGCGCCAGCAGCTTGGGCGACGGAGAAGCTTTCTTT
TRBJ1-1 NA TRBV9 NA CASSPHTEAFF TGTGCCAGCAGCCCCCACACTGAAGCTTTCTTT
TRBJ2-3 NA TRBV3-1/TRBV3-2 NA CASSQGAVTDTQYF TGTGCCAGCAGCCAAGGGGCGGTCACAGATACGCAGTATTTT
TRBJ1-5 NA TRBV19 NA CASSVTELQPQHF TGTGCCAGTAGTGTAACGGAACTTCAGCCCCAGCATTTT
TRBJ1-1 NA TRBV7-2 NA CASSYEPRGWTEAFF TGTGCCAGCAGCTACGAACCGCGGGGTTGGACTGAAGCTTTCTTT
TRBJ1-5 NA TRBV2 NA CASWDKTGVGPQHF TGTGCCAGCTGGGACAAAACGGGGGTAGGGCCCCAGCATTTT
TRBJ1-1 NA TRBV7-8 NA CASRLGGGGGRKTEAFF TGTGCCAGCAGGTTAGGGGGGGGCGGAGGTAGGAAAACTGAAGCTTTCTTT
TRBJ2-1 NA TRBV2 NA CASSAPERNEQFF TGTGCCAGCAGTGCCCCCGAGCGGAATGAGCAGTTCTTC
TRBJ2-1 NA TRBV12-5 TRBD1 CASGDRDSYNEQFF TGTGCTAGTGGGGACCGGGACAGCTACAATGAGCAGTTCTTC
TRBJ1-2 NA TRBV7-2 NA CASSSRWANYGYTF TGTGCCAGCAGCTCCCGTTGGGCTAACTATGGCTACACCTTC
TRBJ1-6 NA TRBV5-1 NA CASSLGNSYNSPLHF TGCGCCAGCAGCTTGGGAAACTCCTATAATTCACCCCTCCACTTT
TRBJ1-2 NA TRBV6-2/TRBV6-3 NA CASSYERYYGYTF TGTGCCAGCAGTTACGAGAGATACTATGGCTACACCTTC
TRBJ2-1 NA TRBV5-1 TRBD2 CASSLTTSGGAGEQFF TGCGCCAGCAGCCTAACTACTAGCGGGGGGGCCGGGGAGCAGTTCTTC
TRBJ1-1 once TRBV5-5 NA CASSLVRGLGTEAFF TGTGCCAGCAGCTTGGTGAGGGGATTAGGCACTGAAGCTTTCTTT